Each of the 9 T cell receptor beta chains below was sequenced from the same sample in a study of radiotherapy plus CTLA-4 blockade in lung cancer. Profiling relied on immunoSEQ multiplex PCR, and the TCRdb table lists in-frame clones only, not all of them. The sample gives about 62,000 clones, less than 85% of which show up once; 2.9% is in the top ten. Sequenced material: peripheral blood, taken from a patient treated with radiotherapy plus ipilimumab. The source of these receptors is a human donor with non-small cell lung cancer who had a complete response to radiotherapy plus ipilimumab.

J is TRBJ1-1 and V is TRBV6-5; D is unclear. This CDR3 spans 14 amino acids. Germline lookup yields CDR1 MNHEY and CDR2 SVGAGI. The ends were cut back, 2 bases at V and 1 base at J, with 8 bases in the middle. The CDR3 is CASSYTSRNTEAFF. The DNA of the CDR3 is TGTGCCAGCAGTTACACCTCCAGGAACACTGAAGCTTTCTTT.

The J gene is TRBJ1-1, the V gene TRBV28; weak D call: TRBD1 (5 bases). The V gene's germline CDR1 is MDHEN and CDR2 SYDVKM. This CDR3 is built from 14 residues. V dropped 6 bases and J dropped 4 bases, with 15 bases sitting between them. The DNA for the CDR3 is TGTGCCAGCAGCAAAACCAGGGTCGGCACTGAAGCTTTCTTT. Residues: CASSKTRVGTEAFF.

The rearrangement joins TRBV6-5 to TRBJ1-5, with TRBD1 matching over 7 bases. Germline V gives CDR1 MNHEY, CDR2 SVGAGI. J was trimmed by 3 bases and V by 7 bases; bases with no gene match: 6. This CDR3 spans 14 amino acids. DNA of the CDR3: TGTGCCAGCAAGGAACAGGGGAACAATCAGCCCCAGCATTTT. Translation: CASKEQGNNQPQHF.

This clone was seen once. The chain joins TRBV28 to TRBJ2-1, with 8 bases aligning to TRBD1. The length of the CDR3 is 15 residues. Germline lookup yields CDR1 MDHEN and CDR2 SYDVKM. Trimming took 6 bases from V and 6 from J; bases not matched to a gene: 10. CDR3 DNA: TGTGCCAGCAGCGCCGCAGGGGGCGGAGGCAATGAGCAGTTCTTC. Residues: CASSAAGGGGNEQFF.

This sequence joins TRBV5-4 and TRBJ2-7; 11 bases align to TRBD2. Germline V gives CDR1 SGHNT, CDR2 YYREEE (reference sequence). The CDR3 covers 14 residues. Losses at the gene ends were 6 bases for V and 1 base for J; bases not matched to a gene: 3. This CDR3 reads CASKTSGSSYEQYF. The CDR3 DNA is TGTGCCAGCAAAACTAGCGGGAGTTCCTACGAGCAGTACTTC.

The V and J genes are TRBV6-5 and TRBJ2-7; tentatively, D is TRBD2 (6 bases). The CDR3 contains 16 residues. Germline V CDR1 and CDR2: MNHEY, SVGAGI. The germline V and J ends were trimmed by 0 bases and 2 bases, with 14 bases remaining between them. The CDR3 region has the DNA TGTGCCAGCAGTTACTCCCCCGGGACTCCCACCTACGAGCAGTACTTC. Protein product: CASSYSPGTPTYEQYF.

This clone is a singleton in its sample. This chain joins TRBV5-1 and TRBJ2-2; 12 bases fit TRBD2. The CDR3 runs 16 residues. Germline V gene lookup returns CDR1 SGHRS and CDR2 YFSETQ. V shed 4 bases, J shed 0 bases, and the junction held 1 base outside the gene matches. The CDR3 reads CASSRLAGANTGELFF. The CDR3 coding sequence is TGCGCCAGCAGCCGACTAGCGGGAGCGAACACCGGGGAGCTGTTTTTT. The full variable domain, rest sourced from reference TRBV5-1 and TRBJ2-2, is KAGVTQTPRYLIKTRGQQVTLSCSPISGHRSVSWYQQTPGQGLQFLFEYFSETQRNKGNFPGRFSGRQFSNSRSEMNVSTLELGDSALYLCASSRLAGANTGELFFGEGSRLTVL.

The CDR3 coding sequence is TGTGCCAGCAGCAAAGGGACAGGGAAATCCCATGAGCAGTTCTTC. Translated, it gives CASSKGTGKSHEQFF. The rearrangement joins TRBV21-1 to TRBJ2-1; the table gives TRBD1 as D, unverified against the DNA. TRBV21-1 is tagged as a pseudogene. The CDR3 sequence is 15 residues long.

The CDR3 DNA reads TGTGCCAGCAGCTCCGGACTAGCGGGAGCGAGCACAGATACGCAGTATTTT. This translates into CASSSGLAGASTDTQYF. The J gene is TRBJ2-3, the V gene TRBV13; 13 nucleotides match TRBD2. The trim removed 4 bases at V and 0 bases at J, leaving 4 bases unmatched. This CDR3 spans 17 amino acids. Germline V lookup: CDR1 PRHDT, CDR2 FYEKMQ (reference sequence).